This TCR beta chain was recorded in a study of identical twins. V was shortened by 2 bases and J by 6 bases, with 4 bases between the two germline ends. Germline CDR1 is KGHDR and CDR2 is SFDVKD. This CDR3 comprises 12 residues. In TCRdb, the 5' RACE reads were re-called with MiXCR into one record per CDR3 protein. The data contain hundreds of thousands of distinct CDR3 sequences, less than 7% of them singletons. This clonotype was found many times. The genes are TRBV24-1 and TRBJ1-5; D gene ambiguous. Sequencing used naive T cells sorted from blood. This TCR was recovered from a man between 18 and 29 years old in good health. CDR3 region: CATSDYGQPQHF. The CDR3 region has the DNA TGTGCCACCAGTGATTACGGTCAGCCCCAGCATTTT.